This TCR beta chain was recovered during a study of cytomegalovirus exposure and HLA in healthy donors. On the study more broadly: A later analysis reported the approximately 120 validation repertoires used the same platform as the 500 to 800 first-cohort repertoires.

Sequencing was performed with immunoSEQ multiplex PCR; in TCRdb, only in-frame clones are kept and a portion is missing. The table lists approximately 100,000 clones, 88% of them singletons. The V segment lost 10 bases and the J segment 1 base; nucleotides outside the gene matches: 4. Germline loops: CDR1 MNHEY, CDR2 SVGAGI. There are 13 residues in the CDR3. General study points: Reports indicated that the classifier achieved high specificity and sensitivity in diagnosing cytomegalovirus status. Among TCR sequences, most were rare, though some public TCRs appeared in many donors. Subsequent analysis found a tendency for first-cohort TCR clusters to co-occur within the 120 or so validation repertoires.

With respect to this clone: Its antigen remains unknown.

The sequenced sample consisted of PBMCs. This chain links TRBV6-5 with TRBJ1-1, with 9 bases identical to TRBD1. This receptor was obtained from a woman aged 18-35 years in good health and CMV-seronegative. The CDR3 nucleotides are TGTGCCACCACGACAGGGGGGAACACTGAAGCTTTCTTT. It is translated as CATTTGGNTEAFF.